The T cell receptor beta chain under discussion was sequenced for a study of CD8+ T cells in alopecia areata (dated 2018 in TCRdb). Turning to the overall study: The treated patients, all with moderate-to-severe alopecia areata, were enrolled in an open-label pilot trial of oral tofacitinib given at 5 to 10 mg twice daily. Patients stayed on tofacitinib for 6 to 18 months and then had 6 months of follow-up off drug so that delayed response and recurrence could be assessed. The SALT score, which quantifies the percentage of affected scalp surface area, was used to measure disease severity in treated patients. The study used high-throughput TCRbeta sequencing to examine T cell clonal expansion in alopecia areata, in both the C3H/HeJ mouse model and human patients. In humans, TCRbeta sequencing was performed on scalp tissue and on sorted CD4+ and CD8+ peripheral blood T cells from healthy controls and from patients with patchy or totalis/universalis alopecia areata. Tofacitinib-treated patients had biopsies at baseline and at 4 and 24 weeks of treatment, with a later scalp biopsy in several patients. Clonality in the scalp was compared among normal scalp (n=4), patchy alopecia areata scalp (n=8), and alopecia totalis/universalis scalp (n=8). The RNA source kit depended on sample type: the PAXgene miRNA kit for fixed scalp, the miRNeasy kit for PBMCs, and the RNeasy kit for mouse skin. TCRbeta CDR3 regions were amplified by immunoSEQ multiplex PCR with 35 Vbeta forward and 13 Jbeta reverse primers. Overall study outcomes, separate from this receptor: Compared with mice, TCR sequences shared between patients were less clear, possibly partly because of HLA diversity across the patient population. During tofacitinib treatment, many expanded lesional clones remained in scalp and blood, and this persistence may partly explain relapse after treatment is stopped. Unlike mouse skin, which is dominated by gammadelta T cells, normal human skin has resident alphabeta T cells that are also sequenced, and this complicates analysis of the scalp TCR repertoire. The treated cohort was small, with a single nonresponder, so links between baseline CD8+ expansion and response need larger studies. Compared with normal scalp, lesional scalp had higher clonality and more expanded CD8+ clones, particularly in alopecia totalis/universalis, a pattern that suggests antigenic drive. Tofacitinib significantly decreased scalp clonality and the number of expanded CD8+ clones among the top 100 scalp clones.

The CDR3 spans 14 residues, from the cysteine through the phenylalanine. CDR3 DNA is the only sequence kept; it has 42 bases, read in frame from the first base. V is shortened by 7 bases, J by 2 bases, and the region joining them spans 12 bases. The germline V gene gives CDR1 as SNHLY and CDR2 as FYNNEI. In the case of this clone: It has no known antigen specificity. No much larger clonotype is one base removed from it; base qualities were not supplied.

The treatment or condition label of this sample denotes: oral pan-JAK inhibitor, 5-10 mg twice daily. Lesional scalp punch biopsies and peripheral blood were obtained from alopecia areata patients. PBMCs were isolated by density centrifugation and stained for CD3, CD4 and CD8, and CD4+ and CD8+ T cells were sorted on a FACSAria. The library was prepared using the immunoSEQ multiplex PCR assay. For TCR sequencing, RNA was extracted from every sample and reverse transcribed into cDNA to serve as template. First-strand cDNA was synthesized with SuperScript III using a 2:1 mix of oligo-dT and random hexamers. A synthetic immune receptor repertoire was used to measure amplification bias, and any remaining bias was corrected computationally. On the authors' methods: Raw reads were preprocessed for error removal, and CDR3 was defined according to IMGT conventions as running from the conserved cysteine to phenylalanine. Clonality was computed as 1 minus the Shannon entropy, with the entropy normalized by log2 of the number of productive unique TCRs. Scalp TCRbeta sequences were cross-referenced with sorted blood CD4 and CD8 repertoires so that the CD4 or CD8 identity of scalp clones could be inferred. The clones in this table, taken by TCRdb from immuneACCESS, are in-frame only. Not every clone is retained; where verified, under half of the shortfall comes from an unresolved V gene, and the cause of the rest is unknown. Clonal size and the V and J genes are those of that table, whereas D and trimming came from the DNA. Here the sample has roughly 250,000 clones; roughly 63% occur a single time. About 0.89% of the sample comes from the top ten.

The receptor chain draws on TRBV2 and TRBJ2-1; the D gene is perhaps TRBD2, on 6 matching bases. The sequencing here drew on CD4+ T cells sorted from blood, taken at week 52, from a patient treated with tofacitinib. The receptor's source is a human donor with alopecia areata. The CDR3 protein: CASTPGGTYNEQFF. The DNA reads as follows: TGTGCCAGCACGCCGGGCGGGACCTACAATGAGCAGTTCTTC.